These 16 T cell receptor beta chains came from one sample sequenced in a study of shared clonotypes between healthy human individuals. TCRdb's table, derived via immunoSEQ multiplex PCR, lists solely in-frame clones and lacks some. The sample yields over 1.5 million clones, around 98% seen once. The material sequenced was naive CD4+ T cells sorted from blood. Subset: CD45RA+ positively selected. The source is a man aged 25-40 years in good health.

This chain links TRBV5-6 with TRBJ2-1, with D possibly being TRBD1 (5 bases). Trimming took 0 bases from V and 0 from J, leaving 16 bases between them. The CDR3 extends over 18 amino acids. Looked up from germline, CDR1 is SGHDT and CDR2 is YYEEEE. The CDR3: CASSLAGQGTSSYNEQFF. The CDR3 DNA reads as TGTGCCAGCAGCTTGGCAGGTCAGGGCACCAGCTCCTACAATGAGCAGTTCTTC.

The CDR3: CRAGQTNTEAFF. The CDR3 nucleotides are TGCAGGGCCGGACAGACGAACACTGAAGCTTTCTTT. The V gene is TRBV29-1, the J gene TRBJ1-1, with TRBD1 as a possible D gene (6 bases). The CDR3 totals 12 residues. Per the germline V gene, CDR1 is SQVTM and CDR2 is ANQGSEA.

The genes are TRBV4-3 and TRBJ2-1; D is ambiguous. Germline-derived CDR1 and CDR2 are LGHNA and YSLEER. V was trimmed by 1 base and J by 6 bases, leaving 19 bases between them. The CDR3 has 17 residues. Here the CDR3 reads CASSQGDKGLPFNEQFF. The CDR3 DNA reads TGCGCCAGCAGCCAAGGTGATAAGGGATTACCATTCAATGAGCAGTTCTTC.

The chain uses TRBV6-1 and TRBJ1-5; D is possibly TRBD1 (5 bases). The CDR3 covers 13 residues. CDR1 MNHNS and CDR2 SASEGT come from the germline V gene. V was clipped by 4 bases and J by 7 bases, with 11 bases between them. This chain's CDR3 is CASSVQGSQPQHF. As DNA, the CDR3 is TGTGCCAGCAGTGTTCAGGGAAGCCAGCCCCAGCATTTT.

V is TRBV5-6 and J is TRBJ2-1, with no clear D. The V gene's germline CDR1 is SGHDT and CDR2 YYEEEE. Trimming cost V 0 bases and J 8 bases, with 18 bases left between them. The CDR3 is made up of 16 amino acids. DNA of the CDR3: TGTGCCAGCAGCTTGGCTCGTTCAGACGATTGGGATGAGCAGTTCTTC. It encodes CASSLARSDDWDEQFF.

The chain joins TRBV13 to TRBJ2-1, with TRBD1 matching over 9 bases. The germline gives CDR1 PRHDT, CDR2 FYEKMQ (reference sequence). V trimming: 1 base; J trimming: 4 bases; junction bases outside the gene matches: 5. The CDR3 runs 16 residues. For the CDR3, the DNA is TGTGCCAGCAGCTTAGCGACAGGGGGTTATTACAATGAGCAGTTCTTC. This gives the protein CASSLATGGYYNEQFF.

The chain recombines TRBV28 with TRBJ2-7; no firm D call. Per germline, CDR1 MDHEN and CDR2 SYDVKM. The V end was cut by 5 bases, the J end by 0 bases, with 17 bases between. The length of the CDR3 is 16 residues. The CDR3: CASSNPTLRFSYEQYF. The CDR3 nucleotides are TGTGCCAGCAGTAACCCGACCTTGCGATTCTCCTACGAGCAGTACTTC.

The rearrangement links TRBV28 to TRBJ2-7, with 8 positions matching TRBD1. The CDR3 is 15 residues long. Germline V lookup: CDR1 MDHEN, CDR2 SYDVKM. Trimming removed 10 bases from V and 4 bases from J; junction bases left unmatched: 15. In DNA, the CDR3 is TGTGCCACCCGGGGGATCGGGACAGGCTCATACGAGCAGTACTTC. Its protein is CATRGIGTGSYEQYF.

J is TRBJ1-5 and V is TRBV7-2; D is unclear. V shed 2 bases and J shed 0 bases, with 5 bases lying between them. Germline lookup yields CDR1 SGHTA and CDR2 FQGNSA. CDR3 length equals 14 residues. The CDR3 DNA follows: TGTGCCAGCAGCTTAACCTTTAGCAATCAGCCCCAGCATTTT. Its protein product is CASSLTFSNQPQHF.

This clone has a single count. The V and J genes are TRBV7-2 and TRBJ2-7, with TRBD2 as a possible D gene (6 bases). Germline V gene data show CDR1 as SGHTA and CDR2 as FQGNSA. The CDR3 has 16 residues. Trimming cost V 0 bases and J 4 bases, with 16 bases left between them. The CDR3 DNA is TGTGCCAGCAGCTTAGCAGCACTAGCCGGAGGGTACGAGCAGTACTTC. Protein: CASSLAALAGGYEQYF.

About this clone: This sample also contains other DNA sequences that code for the same CDR3. The rearrangement joins TRBV19 to TRBJ2-7; D is unresolved. The CDR3 runs to 11 residues. The germline V gene has CDR1 LNHDA and CDR2 SQIVND (reference sequence). The V end was cut by 5 bases, the J end by 4 bases, with 6 bases between. CDR3 nucleotide sequence: TGTGCCAGTAGTTTCGGATACGAGCAGTACTTC. It is translated as CASSFGYEQYF.

This chain joins TRBV6-5 and TRBJ2-7; tentative D call: TRBD1 (6 bases). Germline-derived CDR1 and CDR2 are MNHEY and SVGAGI. Deletions cut 0 bases from V and 2 bases from J, with 14 bases between. CDR3 length: 16 amino acids. The CDR3 loop reads CASSYSMGAEAYEQYF. In DNA form, the CDR3 reads TGTGCCAGCAGTTACTCGATGGGGGCGGAGGCCTACGAGCAGTACTTC.

On this clone itself: This specimen includes other DNA sequences encoding the same CDR3. The J gene is TRBJ2-1, the V gene TRBV9, with 12 bases fitting TRBD2. The trim removed 2 bases at V and 1 base at J, leaving 1 base unmatched. Germline V CDR1 and CDR2: SGDLS, YYNGEE. The CDR3 has 16 amino acids. CDR3 in amino acids: CASSVLAGGSYNEQFF. The DNA for the CDR3 is TGTGCCAGCAGCGTCCTAGCGGGAGGGTCCTACAATGAGCAGTTCTTC.

The chain combines TRBV6-5 with TRBJ2-1; no reliable D call. Trimming left V 6 bases short and J 5 bases short, with 11 bases between. The CDR3 is made up of 13 amino acids. Germline CDR1 reads MNHEY; CDR2 reads SVGAGI. CDR3 loop: CASSPRINNEQFF. In DNA form, the CDR3 reads TGTGCCAGCAGCCCCCGCATTAACAATGAGCAGTTCTTC.

The chain is built from TRBV6-5 and TRBJ1-2; D may be TRBD1 (6 bases). The V end was cut by 10 bases, the J end by 5 bases, with 14 bases between. Germline loops: CDR1 MNHEY, CDR2 SVGAGI. The CDR3 spans 12 residues. Here the CDR3 reads CAIWTVSYGYTF. CDR3 DNA: TGTGCCATCTGGACAGTCAGTTATGGCTACACCTTC.

The chain uses TRBV5-8 and TRBJ2-6; D gene uncertain. V lost 2 bases to trimming and J lost 0 bases, with 15 bases between them. The germline CDR1 and CDR2 sequences are SGHTS and YDEGEE. The CDR3 has 18 residues. CDR3: CASSLGQLEFSGANVLTF. CDR3 bases: TGTGCCAGCAGCTTAGGCCAACTGGAGTTCTCTGGGGCCAACGTCCTGACTTTC.